This T cell receptor beta chain appears in the sequencing data of a study of beta chain features in type 1 diabetes (dated 2018 in TCRdb). About the study as a whole: Patients and healthy donors did not differ in mean age, gender distribution, total cell number or subset yield. A total of roughly 100 million sorted cells were examined across all samples, and RNA yield correlated strongly with the number of cells per subset. In the study, recently diagnosed type 1 diabetes patients and matched healthy donors were compared on the TCRB repertoires of their sorted circulating CD4+ T cell subsets. Whereas all 28 donors provided naive and central memory subsets, regulatory and stem cell-like memory subsets were isolated from just 8 patients and about 8 healthy donors.

Each donor gave one peripheral blood draw, roughly 110 mL on average, collected into heparinised tubes. A BD FACSAria II was used to sort naive, central memory, regulatory and stem cell-like memory CD4+ T cells with a panel that included CD45RO, CCR7, CD25, CD127, CD95 and CD27. Every sorted population had a purity above 98%. PBMCs were separated immediately by Lymphoprep density gradient centrifugation and were stained directly, without being cultured. Samples were stained and sorted in pairs, with one healthy donor and one patient per experiment, so that batch effects were minimized. The germline V gene (reference sequence) sets CDR1 to GTSNPN and CDR2 to SVGIG. Trimming takes 2 bases from V and 2 bases from J, and the germline ends sit 7 bases apart. Reading from cysteine to phenylalanine, the CDR3 counts 12 amino acids. Only the CDR3 DNA stays, 36 bases, in frame from base 1. All of the isolated RNA was reverse transcribed with the High Capacity cDNA Reverse Transcription Kit, so expressed TCRB transcripts were sequenced. Deep immunoSEQ sequencing was performed on naive, central memory and regulatory T cell samples, with an average of around 3.4 million total reads per sample. Sorted cells were lysed in RLT buffer and RNA was extracted with DNase-treated RNeasy Micro or Mini kits, depending on cell number. Each cell subset was processed on its own to prevent cross-contamination, while patient and healthy donor samples were processed together. TCRB sequences were amplified from cDNA with the immunoSEQ multiplex PCR, producing 87-bp fragments spanning the CDR3 region. Amplicons were sequenced on the Illumina HiSeq platform. Per the authors' processing: Synthetic template baselines were used to correct PCR bias computationally, reads within Hamming distance 2 were collapsed together, and singletons that could not be merged were discarded. Reads were aligned against IMGT so that V, D and J genes, CDR3 length and insertions or deletions at six rearrangement sites could be assigned. Clonotype counts were normalized to sorted cell number within each subset before computing true diversity and Gini coefficients with the tcR R package. The overlap coefficient, calculated on TCRB nucleotide sequences, was used to quantify repertoire sharing. As a proxy for the pre-selection repertoire, out-of-frame TCRB sequences from naive cells were analyzed. Drawn from immuneACCESS, this table holds only the in-frame rearrangements with V and J called that TCRdb kept. Clones are partly lost; checked studies trace under half to an unresolved V gene and leave the rest unexplained. V, J and clone size are taken as reported in that table, and D and trimming were inferred from the DNA itself. The sample table lists 450,000 to 600,000 clones, about 32% of them with a count of one. The ten most abundant clones make up more than 0.055% of the sample.

This clone has a handful of counts. Its antigen is currently not known. No much larger clonotype is one base removed from it; base qualities were not supplied. The research as a whole found: A moderate but significant shortening of TCRB CDR3 length was observed in type 1 diabetes patients in all four CD4+ subsets. Patients with type 1 diabetes made fewer insertions and deleted more nucleotides at VDJ recombination sites, implying thymic rearrangement abnormalities. The naive, central memory and regulatory TCRB repertoires appeared to resemble one another more closely among patients than among healthy donors. Sequencing cDNA rather than genomic DNA could over-represent highly expressing activated cells, although activation and CD3 levels did not differ between groups. PCR may preferentially amplify shorter templates, but because patient and control samples were amplified and corrected together, any resulting skew would affect both groups equally. Because the HLA sub-analyses included only small numbers of individuals, any influence of HLA type on TCRB rearrangement was left unresolved.

This chain joins TRBV30 to TRBJ2-7; tentative D gene TRBD1, with 5 bases matching. The TCR was taken from a man aged 18 to 35 in good health. The source material was naive CD4+ T cells from blood. Interpreted using the paper, the cell subset or site label stands for: true naive CD4+ T cells. The sequenced DNA: TGTGCCTGGAGTAAGGGGCCCTACGAGCAGTACTTC. This translates into CAWSKGPYEQYF. The full variable domain, with segments outside the CDR3 supplied by the reference TRBV30 and TRBJ2-7 proteins, appears as SQTIHQWPATLVQPVGSPLSLECTVEGTSNPNLYWYRQAAGRGLQLLFYSVGIGQISSEVPQNLSASRPQDRQFILSSKKLLLSDSGFYLCAWSKGPYEQYFGPGTRLTVT.